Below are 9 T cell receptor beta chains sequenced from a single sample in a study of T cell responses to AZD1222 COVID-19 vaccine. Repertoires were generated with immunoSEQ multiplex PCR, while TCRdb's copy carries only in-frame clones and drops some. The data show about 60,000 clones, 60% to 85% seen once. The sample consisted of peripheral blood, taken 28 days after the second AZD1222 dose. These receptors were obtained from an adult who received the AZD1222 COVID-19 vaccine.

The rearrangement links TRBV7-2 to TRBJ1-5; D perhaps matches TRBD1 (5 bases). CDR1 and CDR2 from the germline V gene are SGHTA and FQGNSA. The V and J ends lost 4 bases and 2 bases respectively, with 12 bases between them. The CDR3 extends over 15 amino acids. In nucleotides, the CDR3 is TGTGCCAGCAGCTCCTCCGGGGCTCGCAATCAGCCCCAGCATTTT. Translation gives CASSSSGARNQPQHF.

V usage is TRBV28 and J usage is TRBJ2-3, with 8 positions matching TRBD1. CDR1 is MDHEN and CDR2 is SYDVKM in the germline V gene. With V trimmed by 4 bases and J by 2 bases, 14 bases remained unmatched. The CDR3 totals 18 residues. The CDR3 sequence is CASSSITTGGRPTDTQYF. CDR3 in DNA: TGTGCCAGCAGTTCCATAACAACAGGGGGTCGGCCCACAGATACGCAGTATTTT. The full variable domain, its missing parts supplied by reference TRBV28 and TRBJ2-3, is DVKVTQSSRYLVKRTGEKVFLECVQDMDHENMFWYRQDPGLGLRLIYFSYDVKMKEKGDIPEGYSVSREKKERFSLILESASTNQTSMYLCASSSITTGGRPTDTQYFGPGTRLTVL.

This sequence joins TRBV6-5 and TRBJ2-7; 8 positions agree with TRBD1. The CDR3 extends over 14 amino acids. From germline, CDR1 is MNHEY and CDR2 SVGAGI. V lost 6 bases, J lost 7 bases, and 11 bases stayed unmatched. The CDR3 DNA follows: TGTGCCAGCAGACTTGGACAGGGTATGGGAGAGCAGTACTTC. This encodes CASRLGQGMGEQYF.

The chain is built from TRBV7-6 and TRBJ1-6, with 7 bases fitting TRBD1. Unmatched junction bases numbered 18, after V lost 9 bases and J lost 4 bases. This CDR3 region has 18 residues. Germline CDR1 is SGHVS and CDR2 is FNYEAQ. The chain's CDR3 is CARPGRDRARGYNSPLHF. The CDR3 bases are TGTGCCAGGCCAGGAAGGGACAGAGCTCGGGGTTATAATTCACCCCTCCACTTT.

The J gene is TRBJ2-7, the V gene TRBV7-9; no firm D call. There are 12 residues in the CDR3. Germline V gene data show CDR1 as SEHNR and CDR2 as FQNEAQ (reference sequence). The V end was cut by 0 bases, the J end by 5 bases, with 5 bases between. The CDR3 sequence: CASSLAIDEQYF. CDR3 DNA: TGTGCCAGCAGCTTAGCTATTGACGAGCAGTACTTC. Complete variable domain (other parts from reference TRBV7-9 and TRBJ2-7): DTGVSQNPRHKITKRGQNVTFRCDPISEHNRLYWYRQTLGQGPEFLTYFQNEAQLEKSRLLSDRFSAERPKGSFSTLEIQRTEQGDSAMYLCASSLAIDEQYFGPGTRLTVT.

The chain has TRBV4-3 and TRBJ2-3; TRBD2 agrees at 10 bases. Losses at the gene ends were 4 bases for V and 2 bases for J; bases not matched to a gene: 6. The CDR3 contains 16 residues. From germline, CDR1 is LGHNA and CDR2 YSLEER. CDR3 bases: TGCGCCAGCAGCCCTTCAGCGGGGGGGTTCACAGATACGCAGTATTTT. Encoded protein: CASSPSAGGFTDTQYF.

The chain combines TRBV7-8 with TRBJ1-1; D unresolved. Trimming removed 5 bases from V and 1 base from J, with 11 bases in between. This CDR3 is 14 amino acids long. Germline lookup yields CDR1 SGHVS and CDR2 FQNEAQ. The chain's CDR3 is CASSPRSGNTEAFF. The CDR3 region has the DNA TGTGCCAGCAGCCCGCGTTCGGGGAACACTGAAGCTTTCTTT.

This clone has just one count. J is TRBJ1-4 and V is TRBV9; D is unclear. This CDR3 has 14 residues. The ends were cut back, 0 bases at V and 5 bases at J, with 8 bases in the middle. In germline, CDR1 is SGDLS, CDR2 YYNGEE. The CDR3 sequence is CASSVALGNEKLFF. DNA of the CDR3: TGTGCCAGCAGCGTAGCTTTGGGGAATGAAAAACTGTTTTTT. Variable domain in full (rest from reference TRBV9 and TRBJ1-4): DSGVTQTPKHLITATGQRVTLRCSPRSGDLSVYWYQQSLDQGLQFLIQYYNGEERAKGNILERFSAQQFPDLHSELNLSSLELGDSALYFCASSVALGNEKLFFGSGTQLSVL.

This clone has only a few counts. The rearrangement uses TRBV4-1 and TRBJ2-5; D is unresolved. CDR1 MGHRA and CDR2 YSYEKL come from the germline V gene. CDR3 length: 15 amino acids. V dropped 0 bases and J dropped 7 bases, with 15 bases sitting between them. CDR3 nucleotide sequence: TGCGCCAGCAGCCAAGATCTCAACTTCAGAGGGACCCAGTACTTC. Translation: CASSQDLNFRGTQYF.